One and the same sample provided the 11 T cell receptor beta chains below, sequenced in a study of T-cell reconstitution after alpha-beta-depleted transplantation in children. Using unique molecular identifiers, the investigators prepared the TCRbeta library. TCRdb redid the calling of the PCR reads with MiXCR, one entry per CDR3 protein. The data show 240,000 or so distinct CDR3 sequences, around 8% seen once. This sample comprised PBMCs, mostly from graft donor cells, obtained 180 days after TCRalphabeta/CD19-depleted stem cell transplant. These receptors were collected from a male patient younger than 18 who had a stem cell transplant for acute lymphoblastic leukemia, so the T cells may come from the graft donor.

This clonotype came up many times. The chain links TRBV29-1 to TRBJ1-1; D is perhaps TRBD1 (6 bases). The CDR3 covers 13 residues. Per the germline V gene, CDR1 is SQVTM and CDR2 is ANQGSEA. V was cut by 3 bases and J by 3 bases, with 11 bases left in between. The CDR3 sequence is CSVDGQSDTEAFF. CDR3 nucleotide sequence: TGCAGCGTTGATGGACAGTCCGACACTGAAGCTTTCTTT.

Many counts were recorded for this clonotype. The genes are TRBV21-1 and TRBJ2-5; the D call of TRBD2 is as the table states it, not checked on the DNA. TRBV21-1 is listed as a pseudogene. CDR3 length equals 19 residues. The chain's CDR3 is CASSKAGLAGGPLKETQYF. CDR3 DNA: TGTGCCAGCAGCAAAGCAGGACTAGCGGGGGGCCCCCTTAAAGAGACCCAGTACTTC.

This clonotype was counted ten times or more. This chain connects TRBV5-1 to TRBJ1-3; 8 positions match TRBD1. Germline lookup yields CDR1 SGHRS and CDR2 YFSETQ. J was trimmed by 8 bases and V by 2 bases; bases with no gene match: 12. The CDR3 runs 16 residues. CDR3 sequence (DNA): TGCGCCAGCAGCTTCCGCGCCGGGACAGGAGGGGACACCATATATTTT. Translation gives CASSFRAGTGGDTIYF. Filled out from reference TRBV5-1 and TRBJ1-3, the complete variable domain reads KAGVTQTPRYLIKTRGQQVTLSCSPISGHRSVSWYQQTPGQGLQFLFEYFSETQRNKGNFPGRFSGRQFSNSRSEMNVSTLELGDSALYLCASSFRAGTGGDTIYFGEGSWLTVV.

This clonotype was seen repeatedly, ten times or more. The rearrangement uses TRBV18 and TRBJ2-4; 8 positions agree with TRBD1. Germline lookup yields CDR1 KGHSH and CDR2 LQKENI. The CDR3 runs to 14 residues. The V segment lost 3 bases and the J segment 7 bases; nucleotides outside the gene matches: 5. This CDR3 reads CASSPPTGVNIQYF. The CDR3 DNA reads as TGTGCCAGCTCACCCCCGACAGGGGTGAACATTCAGTACTTC. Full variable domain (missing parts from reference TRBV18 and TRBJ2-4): NAGVMQNPRHLVRRRGQEARLRCSPMKGHSHVYWYRQLPEEGLKFMVYLQKENIIDESGMPKERFSAEFPKEGPSILRIQQVVRGDSAAYFCASSPPTGVNIQYFGAGTRLSVL.

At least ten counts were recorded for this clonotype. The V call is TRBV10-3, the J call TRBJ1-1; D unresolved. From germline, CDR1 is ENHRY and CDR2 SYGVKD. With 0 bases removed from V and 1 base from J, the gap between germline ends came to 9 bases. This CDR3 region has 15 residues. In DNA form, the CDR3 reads TGTGCCATCAGTGAGTCAGGCAGACAGAACACTGAAGCTTTCTTT. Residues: CAISESGRQNTEAFF.

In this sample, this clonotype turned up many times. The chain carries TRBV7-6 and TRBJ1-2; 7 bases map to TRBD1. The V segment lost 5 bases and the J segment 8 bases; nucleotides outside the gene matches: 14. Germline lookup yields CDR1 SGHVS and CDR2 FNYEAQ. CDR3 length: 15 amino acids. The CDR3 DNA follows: TGTGCCAGCAGCCCCGACGGGACAGCTTCTTGGGGCTACACCTTC. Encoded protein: CASSPDGTASWGYTF.

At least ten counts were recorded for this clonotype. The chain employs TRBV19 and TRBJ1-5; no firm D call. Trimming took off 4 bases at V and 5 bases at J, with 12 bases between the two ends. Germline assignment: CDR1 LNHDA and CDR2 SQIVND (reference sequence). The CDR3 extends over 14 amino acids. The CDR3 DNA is TGTGCCAGTAGTACCCGAACAAGAGATCAGCCCCAGCATTTT. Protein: CASSTRTRDQPQHF.

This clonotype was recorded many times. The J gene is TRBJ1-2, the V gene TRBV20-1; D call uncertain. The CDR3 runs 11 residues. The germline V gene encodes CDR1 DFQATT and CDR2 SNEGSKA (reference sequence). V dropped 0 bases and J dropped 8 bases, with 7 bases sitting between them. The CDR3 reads CSARDQEGYTF. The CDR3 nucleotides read TGCAGTGCTAGAGATCAAGAGGGCTACACCTTC.

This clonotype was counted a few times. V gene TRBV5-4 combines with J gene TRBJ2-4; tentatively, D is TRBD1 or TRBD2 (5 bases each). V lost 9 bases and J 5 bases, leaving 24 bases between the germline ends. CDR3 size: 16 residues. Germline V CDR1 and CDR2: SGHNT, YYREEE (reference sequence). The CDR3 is CATRTGAALDQNIQYF. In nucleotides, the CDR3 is TGTGCCACCCGGACTGGGGCCGCATTAGACCAAAACATTCAGTACTTC. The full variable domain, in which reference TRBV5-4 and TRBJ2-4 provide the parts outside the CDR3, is ETGVTQSPTHLIKTRGQQVTLRCSSQSGHNTVSWYQQALGQGPQFIFQYYREEENGRGNFPPRFSGLQFPNYSSELNVNALELDDSALYLCATRTGAALDQNIQYFGAGTRLSVL.

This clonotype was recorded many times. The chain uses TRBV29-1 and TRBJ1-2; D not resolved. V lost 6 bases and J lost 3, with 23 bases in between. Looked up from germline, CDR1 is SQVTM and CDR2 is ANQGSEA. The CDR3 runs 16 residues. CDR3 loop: CSVLDPAAPLDYGYTF. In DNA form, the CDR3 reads TGCAGCGTCCTGGACCCCGCTGCTCCTTTGGACTATGGCTACACCTTC.

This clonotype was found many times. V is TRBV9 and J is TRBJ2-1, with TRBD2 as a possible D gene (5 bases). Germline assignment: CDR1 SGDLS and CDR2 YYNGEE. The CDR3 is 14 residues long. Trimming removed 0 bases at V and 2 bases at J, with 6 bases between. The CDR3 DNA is TGTGCCAGCAGCGTAGACGGGACCTACAATGAGCAGTTCTTC. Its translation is CASSVDGTYNEQFF.